This entry concerns a single TCR beta chain. The record originates from a study of blood T cell repertoires in COVID-19. Study-wide context: Material from acute and convalescent COVID-19 was sourced from the United States, Italy and Spain. PBMCs, B-cell-depleted T cells, or T cells were the source of the cDNA or gDNA that made up the material.

CDR1 is SNHLY and CDR2 is FYNNEI in the germline V gene. Trimming removed 4 bases from V and 6 bases from J; junction bases left unmatched: 8. This CDR3 spans 14 amino acids. Original processing methods: Amplification with reference gene primers provided the estimates of nucleated cell counts. This table comes from immunoSEQ multiplex PCR, and its TCRdb copy is limited to in-frame clones, with some not included. V and J calls and clone size are copied from that table; D and trimming were computed from the DNA. The repertoire consists of 470,000 or so clones, with 80% to 90% occurring once and the leading ten covering roughly 4.3%.

J is TRBJ1-1 and V is TRBV2; TRBD1 aligns across 7 bases. The clonotype originates from a woman aged 25 to 39 with acute or convalescent COVID-19. The sequencing sample was made of peripheral blood. The CDR3 DNA reads as TGTGCCAGCAGTGTAGGGACAGCCCGCCCTGAAGCTTTCTTT. This sequence encodes CASSVGTARPEAFF.